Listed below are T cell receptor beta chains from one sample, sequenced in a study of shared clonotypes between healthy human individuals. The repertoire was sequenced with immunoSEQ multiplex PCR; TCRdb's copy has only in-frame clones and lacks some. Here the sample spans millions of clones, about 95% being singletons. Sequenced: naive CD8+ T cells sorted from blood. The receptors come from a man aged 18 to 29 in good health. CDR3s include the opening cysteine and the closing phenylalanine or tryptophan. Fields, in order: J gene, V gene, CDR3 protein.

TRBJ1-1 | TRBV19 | CASSIEPGTEAFF
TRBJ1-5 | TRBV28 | CASSLQGYSNQPQHF
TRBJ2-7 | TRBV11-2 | CASSLARGTGGDQYF
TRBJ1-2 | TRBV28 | CASSDAGILVGYTF
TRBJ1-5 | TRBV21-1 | CASSKDRRNSNQPQHF
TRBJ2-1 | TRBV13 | CASSPAGGPSEQFF
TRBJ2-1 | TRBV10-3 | CAIRATGYEQFF
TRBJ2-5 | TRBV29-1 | CSVEAERYQETQYF
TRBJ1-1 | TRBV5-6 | CASSFYRGSDTEAFF
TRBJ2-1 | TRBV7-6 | CASSLVGATGNEQFF
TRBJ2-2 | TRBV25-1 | CASSLGDFGELFF
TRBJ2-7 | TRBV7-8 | CASSGRDTFPYEQYF
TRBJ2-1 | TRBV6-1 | CASSERLAGIEQFF
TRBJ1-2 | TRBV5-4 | CASSRTGGGYTF
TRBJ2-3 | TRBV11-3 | CASSQDSSTDTQYF
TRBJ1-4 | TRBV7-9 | CASSPPKGAGEKLFF
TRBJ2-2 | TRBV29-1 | CSAHGSREGLTGELFF
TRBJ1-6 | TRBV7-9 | CASSLAWENGAPLHF
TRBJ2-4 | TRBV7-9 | CASSLAQGAVVIQYF
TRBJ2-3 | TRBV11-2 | CASSLDWERTSGSDTDTQYF
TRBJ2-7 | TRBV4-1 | CASSQDRDGASRDEQYF
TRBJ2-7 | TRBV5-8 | CASSLAGNSYEQYF
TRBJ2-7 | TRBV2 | CASSRTGGTYYEQYF
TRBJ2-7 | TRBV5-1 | CASSLQGYEQYF
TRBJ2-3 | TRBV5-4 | CASSFRGGLSDTQYF
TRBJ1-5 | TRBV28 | CASNHAPTVQPQHF
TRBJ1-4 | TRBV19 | CASSTSGGIATNEKLFF
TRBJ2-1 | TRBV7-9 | CASSPYREDEQFF
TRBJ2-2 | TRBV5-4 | CASSFGANTGELFF
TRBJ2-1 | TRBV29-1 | CSATVGNEQFF
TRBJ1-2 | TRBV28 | CASSFPPDYYGYTF
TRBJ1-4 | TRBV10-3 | CAISESSLPGGEKLFF
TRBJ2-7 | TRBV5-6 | CASSRWTGNYEFGEQYF
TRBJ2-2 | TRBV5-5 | CASSWTRNTGELFF
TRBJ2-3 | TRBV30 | CAWVGGTDTQYF
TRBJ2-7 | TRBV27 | CASRGGVRYEQYF
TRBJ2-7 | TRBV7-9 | CASSLAPGNSDEQYF
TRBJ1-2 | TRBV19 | CASSIQGLDGYTF
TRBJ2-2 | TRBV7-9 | CASIQLGGQNTGELFF
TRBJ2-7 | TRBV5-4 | CASSPWGASYEQYF
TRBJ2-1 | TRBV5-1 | CASSSLNEQFF
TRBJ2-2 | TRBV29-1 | CSVEEGYTGELFF
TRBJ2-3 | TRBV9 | CASSPWEGTSTDTQYF
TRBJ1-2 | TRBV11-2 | CASSLAVGPDYGYTF
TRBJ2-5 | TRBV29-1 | CSARRTGTQETQYF
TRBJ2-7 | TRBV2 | CASSDISTYEQYF
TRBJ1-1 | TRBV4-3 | CASSQDSQGVGNTEAFF
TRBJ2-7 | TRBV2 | CAGSEVGNEQYF
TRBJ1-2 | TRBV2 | CASSGGTALYGYTF
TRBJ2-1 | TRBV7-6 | CASSLEPPTGNEQFF
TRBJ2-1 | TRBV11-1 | CASSLAFQWGHPNEQFF
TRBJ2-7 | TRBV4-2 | CASSQEGPRTITYEQYF
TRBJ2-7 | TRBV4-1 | CASSQGTGWTYEQYF
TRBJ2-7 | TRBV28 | CASSHLRQGVYEQYF
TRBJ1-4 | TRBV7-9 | CASSPGQGSTNEKLFF